Following are 15 T cell receptor beta chains from one sample sequenced in a study of T cell responses to AZD1222 COVID-19 vaccine. Assay used: immunoSEQ multiplex PCR; TCRdb lists only in-frame clones, some missing. The data contain 140,000 to 150,000 clones, roughly 88% of them singletons. The starting material was peripheral blood, obtained on day 0 of AZD1222 vaccination. The receptors stem from an adult in good health.

The chain joins TRBV19 to TRBJ2-7, with 8 bases aligning to TRBD1. The CDR3 contains 13 residues. Trimming at V came to 6 bases and at J to 6 bases, leaving 7 bases not matched to a gene. Germline loops: CDR1 LNHDA, CDR2 SQIVND (reference sequence). The CDR3: CASRVAGGGEQYF. As DNA, the CDR3 is TGTGCCAGTAGAGTCGCAGGGGGCGGCGAGCAGTACTTC.

This rearrangement joins TRBV19 to TRBJ2-2; D ambiguous. Trimming left V 5 bases short and J 6 bases short, with 7 bases between. Germline V lookup: CDR1 LNHDA, CDR2 SQIVND (reference sequence). CDR3 length: 12 residues. CDR3 sequence: CASSPWAGELFF. CDR3 nucleotides: TGTGCCAGTAGTCCATGGGCCGGGGAGCTGTTTTTT.

The chain recombines TRBV5-1 with TRBJ1-3; 8 bases are shared with TRBD1. This CDR3 region has 15 residues. V was pared by 0 bases and J by 7 bases, with 6 bases of the junction left unmatched. Germline-derived CDR1 and CDR2 are SGHRS and YFSETQ. Written as DNA, the CDR3 is TGCGCCAGCAGCTTGGGGCAGGGGGCTAGGAACACCATATATTTT. Protein: CASSLGQGARNTIYF. Supplemented by reference TRBV5-1 and TRBJ1-3, the full variable domain reads KAGVTQTPRYLIKTRGQQVTLSCSPISGHRSVSWYQQTPGQGLQFLFEYFSETQRNKGNFPGRFSGRQFSNSRSEMNVSTLELGDSALYLCASSLGQGARNTIYFGEGSWLTVV.

This clone was seen a single time. The chain combines TRBV19 with TRBJ1-5, with D tentatively TRBD1 (5 bases). V lost 3 bases and J 3 bases, leaving 15 bases between the germline ends. CDR3 size: 16 residues. CDR1 and CDR2 (germline): LNHDA, SQIVND (reference sequence). This CDR3 is CASSMRGSLPNQPQHF. The CDR3 DNA follows: TGTGCCAGTAGTATGCGGGGGTCCCTTCCCAATCAGCCCCAGCATTTT.

V gene TRBV6-1 combines with J gene TRBJ2-2; TRBD2 is a possible D gene (5 bases). This CDR3 is 17 amino acids long. V was trimmed by 3 bases and J by 5 bases, leaving 19 bases between them. From germline, CDR1 is MNHNS and CDR2 SASEGT. The CDR3 loop is CASSDGGLPGLTGELFF. The CDR3 DNA reads as TGTGCCAGCAGTGACGGAGGACTGCCCGGCTTAACCGGGGAGCTGTTTTTT.

Comment on this clone: Within the sample, other DNA sequences also encode this same CDR3. This sequence joins TRBV27 and TRBJ2-3, with D unclear. Per the germline V gene, CDR1 is MNHEY and CDR2 is SMNVEV (reference sequence). Trimming took 5 bases from V and 2 from J, leaving 8 bases between them. CDR3 length equals 13 residues. CDR3 protein: CASSPRDTDTQYF. CDR3 in DNA: TGTGCCAGCAGTCCCCGTGACACAGATACGCAGTATTTT.

The V and J genes are TRBV10-3 and TRBJ2-7; 9 nucleotides align to TRBD1. V trimming: 5 bases; J trimming: 2 bases; junction bases outside the gene matches: 10. The germline gives CDR1 ENHRY, CDR2 SYGVKD. The CDR3 runs 16 residues. CDR3 nucleotide sequence: TGTGCCATCAGTTCAAAAGCCGACAGGGGGGCCTACGAGCAGTACTTC. As protein: CAISSKADRGAYEQYF.

The chain carries TRBV9 and TRBJ2-1; TRBD2 might be the D (5 bases). The germline CDR1 and CDR2 sequences are SGDLS and YYNGEE. V was shortened by 3 bases and J by 8 bases, with 12 bases between the two germline ends. This CDR3 region has 13 residues. The DNA of the CDR3 is TGTGCCAGCAGCGGTAATGGGAGAGATGAGCAGTTCTTC. It codes for CASSGNGRDEQFF.

This chain links TRBV9 with TRBJ2-2, with D possibly TRBD1 on 6 matching bases. The V gene's germline CDR1 is SGDLS and CDR2 YYNGEE. V was shortened by 5 bases and J by 4 bases, with 15 bases between the two germline ends. CDR3 size: 15 residues. The CDR3 sequence is CASSTATGPTGELFF. CDR3 in DNA: TGTGCCAGCAGTACGGCGACAGGTCCCACCGGGGAGCTGTTTTTT.

This chain connects TRBV19 to TRBJ2-5; TRBD2 matches at 8 bases. The CDR3 has 16 amino acids. After removal of 5 bases from V and 5 bases from J, the junction contained 13 bases not matched to a gene. Germline V gives CDR1 LNHDA, CDR2 SQIVND (reference sequence). The CDR3 nucleotides read TGTGCCAGTAGTTCCCGTTGGAGCGGGAGTGGGGAGACCCAGTACTTC. This encodes CASSSRWSGSGETQYF.

CDR3 nucleotide sequence: TGTGCCAGCAGCGAGCTGACAGGGGAGGCGACCCAGTACTTC. Protein sequence: CASSELTGEATQYF. The rearrangement uses TRBV2 and TRBJ2-5, with 8 bases lining up with TRBD1. CDR1 SNHLY and CDR2 FYNNEI come from the germline V gene. After removal of 6 bases from V and 7 bases from J, the junction contained 10 bases not matched to a gene. This CDR3 region has 14 residues.

V gene TRBV19 combines with J gene TRBJ1-3; D is uncertain. The CDR3 is made up of 17 amino acids. Trimming removed 4 bases at V and 2 bases at J, with 18 bases between. Germline-derived CDR1 and CDR2 are LNHDA and SQIVND (reference sequence). CDR3 in amino acids: CASSNLRQIVAGNTIYF. In DNA form, the CDR3 reads TGTGCCAGTAGTAACTTAAGGCAAATCGTGGCTGGAAACACCATATATTTT.

The chain links TRBV7-2 to TRBJ2-3; D gene ambiguous. The CDR3 spans 17 residues. Germline V CDR1 and CDR2: SGHTA, FQGNSA. The V gene lost 4 bases and the J gene lost 2 bases, with 19 bases spanning the gap. The CDR3 DNA reads as TGTGCCAGCAGCTCCCCCCCGGCGCCAGCTTACACAGATACGCAGTATTTT. This codes for CASSSPPAPAYTDTQYF.

The gene calls are TRBV30 and TRBJ1-5; D perhaps matches TRBD1 (5 bases). V lost 0 bases, J lost 11 bases, and 23 bases lay in between. Per the germline V gene, CDR1 is GTSNPN and CDR2 is SVGIG (reference sequence). The CDR3 totals 16 residues. The CDR3 spells CAWSVKDTGMVVAQHF. In DNA form, the CDR3 reads TGTGCCTGGAGTGTAAAGGACACAGGTATGGTGGTAGCCCAGCATTTT.

The chain employs TRBV5-1 and TRBJ2-5; 10 nucleotides match TRBD2. The CDR3 totals 14 residues. In germline, CDR1 is SGHRS, CDR2 YFSETQ. V shed 3 bases and J 3 bases; nucleotides not matched to a gene: 2. CDR3 bases: TGCGCCAGCAGCTACACTAGCGGGGAAGAGACCCAGTACTTC. Protein sequence: CASSYTSGEETQYF.